This TCR beta chain appears in the sequencing data of a study of OX40 agonist ivuxolimab in advanced cancers. Regarding the research as a whole: Ivuxolimab was a fully human IgG2 agonistic monoclonal antibody targeting the costimulatory receptor OX40 (CD134). Intravenous ivuxolimab was administered to patients every 2 weeks at six dose levels: 0.01, 0.1, 0.3, 1.5, 3 and 10 mg/kg. Of the roughly 54 patients in dose escalation, about 19 had hepatocellular carcinoma, some 15 had melanoma, 9 had renal cell carcinoma and 9 had head and neck cancer. In the dose-escalation cohort, 82.7% of patients were male, and the mean age was approximately 60 years with a range of about 23 to 79. Patients were allowed to have had prior anti-PD-1, anti-PD-L1 or anti-CTLA-4 therapy, and about 40% of the dose-escalation patients had been treated with checkpoint inhibitors. Partial responses occurred in three dose-escalation patients, of whom one had hepatocellular carcinoma and two had cutaneous melanoma. Peripheral TCRbeta sequencing was intended to test whether TCR sequence diversity was altered and clonal T-cell expansion was caused by ivuxolimab. The paper covers the monotherapy dose-escalation part of the phase I ivuxolimab trial, which included N of about 50 patients.

The trial excluded patients who had a history of autoimmune disease or who were on systemic immunosuppression. Peripheral blood for TCR sequencing was collected from all dose cohorts at baseline, on cycle 4 day 1, and on cycle 7 day 1. The samples were drawn from a first-in-human, open-label, multicenter phase I dose-escalation trial of ivuxolimab. Adults with locally advanced or metastatic melanoma, renal cell carcinoma, hepatocellular carcinoma or head and neck squamous cell carcinoma were enrolled in the trial. Before TCR sequencing, CD4+ T cells and CD8+ T cells from peripheral blood were sorted into separate populations. A word on this clone: The antigen it binds to is not known. No much larger clone is present one base from it, and per-base qualities are unavailable.

Genomic DNA was extracted from sorted cells for sequencing of the TCRbeta CDR3 region. The immunoSEQ Assay was used to sequence the TCRbeta CDR3 regions. This is the immuneACCESS table as TCRdb keeps it, with only in-frame sequences that have V and J called. A part of the clones is gone; compared with another copy, unresolved V genes explain less than half, and the rest is unexplained. The sample contains 80,000 to 95,000 clones, about 86% of them found a single time. Less than 2% of the sample is taken by the ten largest. Broader findings and caveats from the paper: The antigen specificity of the clonally expanded peripheral T cells was not determined. At doses from 0.1 to 3.0 mg/kg, clonal expansion was seen in both CD4+ and CD8+ blood T cells between baseline and week 6. Low levels of normalized T-cell clonal expansion were also seen in some patients who did not respond. In the 0.1-3.0 mg/kg groups, partial responders were among the patients with the lowest normalized peripheral clonal expansion, particularly in CD8+ T cells. After ivuxolimab, expanded clones were on average more numerous among CD8+ T cells than among CD4+ T cells.

Trimming accounts for 5 bases at V and 6 bases at J, while the number of junction bases matched to no gene is 12. The CDR3, cysteine through phenylalanine, is 16 amino acids long. The retained sequence is limited to the CDR3, 48 bases, with the frame set at the first base. Looking up the germline V gene yields CDR1 SGHVS and CDR2 FNYEAQ. The sequencing used CD4+ or CD8+ T cells sorted from blood, collected in a trial of the OX40 agonist ivuxolimab. This TCR was sampled from an adult with an advanced solid tumor such as melanoma, head and neck, liver or kidney cancer. The chain links TRBV7-6 with TRBJ2-2; TRBD1 lines up with 7 middle nucleotides. The CDR3 has the sequence CASSIRQGLEAGELFF. Read as DNA, the sequence is TGTGCCAGCAGCATCCGACAGGGCCTAGAAGCCGGGGAGCTGTTTTTT.